The TCR beta chain under discussion was sequenced for a study of T cell responses to AZD1222 COVID-19 vaccine. The length of the CDR3 is 14 residues. Germline V gives CDR1 MDHEN, CDR2 SYDVKM. V was pared by 2 bases and J by 4 bases, with 9 bases between. TCRdb keeps only in-frame clones here, not all; method: immunoSEQ multiplex PCR. The sample contains about 100,000 clones, approximately 90% of which appear only once. This TCR came from an adult in good health. The V and J genes are TRBV28 and TRBJ1-3; no firm D call. The sequencing here drew on peripheral blood, taken on day 0 of AZD1222 vaccination. The CDR3 bases are TGTGCCAGCAGTTTAGTAAGCCCCGGAAACACCATATATTTT. Translating gives CASSLVSPGNTIYF.